The sequence of this T cell receptor (beta chain) was determined in a study of T cell repertoires in cytomegalovirus infection. TCRdb analysed the reads with MiXCR anew, one entry per CDR3 protein. The sample lists 300,000 to 400,000 distinct CDR3 sequences; 9.5% were seen once. Trimming shortened V by 5 bases and J by 0 bases, and 10 bases separated the two germline ends. Germline V lookup: CDR1 SGHTA, CDR2 FQGNSA. CDR3 length equals 15 residues. This clonotype came up many times. The chain couples TRBV7-2 to TRBJ2-2; possibly TRBD1 for D (5 bases). This clonotype was sampled from a human donor in good health (CMV status not recorded). Some clones in this sample may be carry-over from other donors' samples. Sequencing used PBMCs. CDR3 nucleotide sequence: TGTGCCAGCAGCCTAACACAGGCGAACACCGGGGAGCTGTTTTTT. The encoded protein is CASSLTQANTGELFF.